The source of this T cell receptor (beta chain) is a study of shared T cell receptors in the human thymus. The CDR3 sequence is 12 residues long. The V end lost 5 bases, the J end lost 7 bases, and 11 bases lay between the germline ends. Germline V gene sequence: CDR1 SEHNR, CDR2 FQNEAQ (reference sequence). Data came from immunoSEQ multiplex PCR; TCRdb stores just in-frame clones and leaves some out. The table has just under 550,000 clones, about four fifths seen once. These records were also assigned to another study, of human thymus T cells. That paper states: Obtained as resections during corrective heart surgery, the thymus tissue was then studied.

The sequence derives from a boy under two years old with a congenital heart defect. Sequencing was carried out using thymocytes. This chain joins TRBV7-9 and TRBJ1-2; no definite D call. The CDR3 reads CASSPRYGGYTF. The CDR3 coding sequence is TGTGCCAGCAGCCCGCGATACGGTGGCTACACCTTC.